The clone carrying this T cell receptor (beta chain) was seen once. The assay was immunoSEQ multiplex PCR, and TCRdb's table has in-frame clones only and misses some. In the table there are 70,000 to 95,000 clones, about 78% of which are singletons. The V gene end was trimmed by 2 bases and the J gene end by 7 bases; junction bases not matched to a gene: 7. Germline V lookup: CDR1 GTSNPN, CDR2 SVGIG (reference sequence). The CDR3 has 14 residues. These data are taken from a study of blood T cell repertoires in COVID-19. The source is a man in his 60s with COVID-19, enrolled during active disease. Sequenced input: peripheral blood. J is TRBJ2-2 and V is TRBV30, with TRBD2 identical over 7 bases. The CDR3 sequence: CAWSTPSGVGELFF. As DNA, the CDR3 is TGTGCCTGGAGTACCCCGAGCGGGGTCGGGGAGCTGTTTTTT. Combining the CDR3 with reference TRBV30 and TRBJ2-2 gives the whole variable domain SQTIHQWPATLVQPVGSPLSLECTVEGTSNPNLYWYRQAAGRGLQLLFYSVGIGQISSEVPQNLSASRPQDRQFILSSKKLLLSDSGFYLCAWSTPSGVGELFFGEGSRLTVL.